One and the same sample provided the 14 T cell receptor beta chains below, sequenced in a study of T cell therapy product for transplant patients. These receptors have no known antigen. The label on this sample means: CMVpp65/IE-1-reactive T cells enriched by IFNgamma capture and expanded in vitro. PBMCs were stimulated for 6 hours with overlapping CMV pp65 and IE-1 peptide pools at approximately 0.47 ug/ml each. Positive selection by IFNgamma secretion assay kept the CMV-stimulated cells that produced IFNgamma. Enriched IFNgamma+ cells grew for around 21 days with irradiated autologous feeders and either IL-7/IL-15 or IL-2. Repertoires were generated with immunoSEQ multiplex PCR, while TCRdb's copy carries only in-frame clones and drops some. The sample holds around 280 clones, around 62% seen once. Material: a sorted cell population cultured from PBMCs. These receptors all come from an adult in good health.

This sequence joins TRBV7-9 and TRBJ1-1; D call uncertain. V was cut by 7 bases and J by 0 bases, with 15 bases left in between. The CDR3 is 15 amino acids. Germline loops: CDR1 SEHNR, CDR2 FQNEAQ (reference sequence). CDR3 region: CASIPQNYMNTEAFF. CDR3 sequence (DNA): TGTGCCAGCATACCCCAAAATTACATGAACACTGAAGCTTTCTTT.

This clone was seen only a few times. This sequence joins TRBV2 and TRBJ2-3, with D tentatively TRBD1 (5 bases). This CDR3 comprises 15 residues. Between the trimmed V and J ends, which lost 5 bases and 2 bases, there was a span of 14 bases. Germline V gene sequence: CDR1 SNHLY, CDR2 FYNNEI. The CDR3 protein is CASSSGTGATDTQYF. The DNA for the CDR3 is TGTGCCAGCAGTTCGGGCACTGGGGCCACAGATACGCAGTATTTT.

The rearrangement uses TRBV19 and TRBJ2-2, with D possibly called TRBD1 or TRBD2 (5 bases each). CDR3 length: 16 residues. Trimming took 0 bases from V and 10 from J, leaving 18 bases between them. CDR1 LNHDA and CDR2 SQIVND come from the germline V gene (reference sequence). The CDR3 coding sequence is TGTGCCAGTAGTATAGAGGACGGGGCGGGCTGGGAGGAGCTGTTTTTT. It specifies CASSIEDGAGWEELFF.

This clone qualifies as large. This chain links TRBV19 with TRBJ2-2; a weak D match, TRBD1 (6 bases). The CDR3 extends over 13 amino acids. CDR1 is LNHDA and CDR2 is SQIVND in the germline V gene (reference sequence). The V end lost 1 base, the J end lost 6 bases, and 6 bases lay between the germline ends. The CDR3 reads CASSIAGAGELFF. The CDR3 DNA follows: TGTGCCAGTAGTATAGCAGGGGCCGGGGAGCTGTTTTTT.

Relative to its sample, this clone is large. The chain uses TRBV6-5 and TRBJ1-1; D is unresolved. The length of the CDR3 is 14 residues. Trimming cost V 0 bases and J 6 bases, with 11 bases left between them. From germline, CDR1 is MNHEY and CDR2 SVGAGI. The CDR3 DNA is TGTGCCAGCAGTTACTCGTGGCCGGACGCTGAAGCTTTCTTT. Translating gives CASSYSWPDAEAFF.

The DNA for the CDR3 is TGTGCCAGCACCTTGGGGTCAGATACGCAGTATTTT. This encodes CASTLGSDTQYF. The chain carries TRBV28 and TRBJ2-3; D is undetermined. The length of the CDR3 is 12 residues. Trimming cost V 7 bases and J 4 bases, with 9 bases left between them. The germline gives CDR1 MDHEN, CDR2 SYDVKM.

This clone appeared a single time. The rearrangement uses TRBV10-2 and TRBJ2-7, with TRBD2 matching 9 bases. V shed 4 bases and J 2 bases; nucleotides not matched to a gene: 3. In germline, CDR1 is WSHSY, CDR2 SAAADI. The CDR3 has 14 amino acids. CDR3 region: CASSGSGGPYEQYF. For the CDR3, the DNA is TGCGCCAGCAGTGGTAGCGGGGGACCCTACGAGCAGTACTTC.

This chain's CDR3 is CASSFSGTSIYNEQFF. The DNA of the CDR3 is TGTGCCAGCAGTTTCTCCGGGACTAGCATCTACAATGAGCAGTTCTTC. The chain joins TRBV28 to TRBJ2-1, with 9 bases identical to TRBD2. From germline, CDR1 is MDHEN and CDR2 SYDVKM. The V gene end was trimmed by 3 bases and the J gene end by 3 bases; junction bases not matched to a gene: 6. This CDR3 spans 16 amino acids. The variable domain in full, completed from reference TRBV28 and TRBJ2-1, reads DVKVTQSSRYLVKRTGEKVFLECVQDMDHENMFWYRQDPGLGLRLIYFSYDVKMKEKGDIPEGYSVSREKKERFSLILESASTNQTSMYLCASSFSGTSIYNEQFFGPGTRLTVL.

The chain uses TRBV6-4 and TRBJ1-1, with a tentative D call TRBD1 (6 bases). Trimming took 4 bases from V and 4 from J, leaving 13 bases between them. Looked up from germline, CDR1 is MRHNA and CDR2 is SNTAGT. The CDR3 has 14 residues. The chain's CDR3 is CASSAGHSGTEAFF. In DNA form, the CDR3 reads TGTGCCAGCAGTGCGGGACACAGTGGCACTGAAGCTTTCTTT.

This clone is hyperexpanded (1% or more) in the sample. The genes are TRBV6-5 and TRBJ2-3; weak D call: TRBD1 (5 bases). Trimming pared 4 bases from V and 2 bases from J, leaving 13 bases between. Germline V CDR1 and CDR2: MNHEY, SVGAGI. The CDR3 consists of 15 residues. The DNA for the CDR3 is TGTGCCAGCAGTTCGGGCACTGGGGCCACAGATACGCAGTATTTT. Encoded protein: CASSSGTGATDTQYF.

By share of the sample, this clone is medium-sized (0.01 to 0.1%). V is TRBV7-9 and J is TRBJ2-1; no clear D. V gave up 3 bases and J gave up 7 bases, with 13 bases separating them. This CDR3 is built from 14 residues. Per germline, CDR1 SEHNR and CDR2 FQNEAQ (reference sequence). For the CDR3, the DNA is TGTGCCAGCAGCTTTATTCAGCGTGTGAATGAGCAGTTCTTC. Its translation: CASSFIQRVNEQFF.

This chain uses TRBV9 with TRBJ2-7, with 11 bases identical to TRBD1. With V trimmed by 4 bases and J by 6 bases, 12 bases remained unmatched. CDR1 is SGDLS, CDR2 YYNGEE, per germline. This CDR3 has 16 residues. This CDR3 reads CASSPYPGQGEVEQYF. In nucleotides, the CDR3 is TGTGCCAGCAGCCCCTATCCGGGACAGGGGGAGGTCGAGCAGTACTTC.

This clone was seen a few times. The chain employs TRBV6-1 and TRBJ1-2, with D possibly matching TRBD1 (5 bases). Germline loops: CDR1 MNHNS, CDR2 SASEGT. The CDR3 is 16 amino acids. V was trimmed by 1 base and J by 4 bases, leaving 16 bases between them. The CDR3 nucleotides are TGTGCCAGCAGTGAAGAGGGGCAGGCTCTAACCTATGGCTACACCTTC. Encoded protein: CASSEEGQALTYGYTF.

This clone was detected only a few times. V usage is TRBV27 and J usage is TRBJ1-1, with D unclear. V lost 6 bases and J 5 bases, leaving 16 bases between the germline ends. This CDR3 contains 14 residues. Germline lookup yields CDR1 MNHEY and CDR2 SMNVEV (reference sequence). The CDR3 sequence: CASRYFSLGTEAFF. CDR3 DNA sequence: TGTGCCAGCAGGTACTTCTCCTTAGGGACTGAAGCTTTCTTT.